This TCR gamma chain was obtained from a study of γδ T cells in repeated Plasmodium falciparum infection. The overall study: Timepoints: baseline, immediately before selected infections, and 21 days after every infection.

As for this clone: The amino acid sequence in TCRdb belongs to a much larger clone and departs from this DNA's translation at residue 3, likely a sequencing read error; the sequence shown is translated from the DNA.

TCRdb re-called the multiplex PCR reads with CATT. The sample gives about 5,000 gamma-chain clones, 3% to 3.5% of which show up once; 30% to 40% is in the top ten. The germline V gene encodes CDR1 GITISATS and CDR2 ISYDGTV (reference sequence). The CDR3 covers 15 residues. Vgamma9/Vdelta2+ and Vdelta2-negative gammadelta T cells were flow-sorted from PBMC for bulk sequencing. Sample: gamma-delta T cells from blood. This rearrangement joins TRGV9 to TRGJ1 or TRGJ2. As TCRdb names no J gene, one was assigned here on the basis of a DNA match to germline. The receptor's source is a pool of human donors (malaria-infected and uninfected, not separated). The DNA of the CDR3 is TGTGCCTCGTGGGAGGACCCAACCCCTTATTATAAGAAACTCTTT. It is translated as CASWEDPTPYYKKLF.